The clone carrying this T cell receptor beta chain was counted between two and nine times. Antigen: not known. This sample is part of a study of CD8 T cells in ankylosing spondylitis. General study points: There was a TCR beta motif, made of 7 to 9 highly homologous variants, that appeared characteristic of ankylosing spondylitis blood.

TCRdb processed the 5' RACE reads anew with MiXCR; each CDR3 protein has one entry. The sample shows 150,000 to 250,000 distinct CDR3 sequences, 13% of them seen only once. Trimming left V 4 bases short and J 6 bases short, with 17 bases between. Germline CDR1 and CDR2: SGHRS and YFSETQ. CDR3 size: 14 residues. Sequenced material: blood, either unsorted or a sorted T cell fraction (not recorded which). The chain uses TRBV5-1 and TRBJ2-7; D is perhaps TRBD1 (5 bases). This clonotype was sampled from a male donor with ankylosing spondylitis or in good health (not recorded which). CDR3 DNA: TGCGCCAGCAGCACGGACACCTCCCCCGGCGAGCAGTACTTC. Residues: CASSTDTSPGEQYF.